The 16 T cell receptor beta chains given below trace back to one sample, sequenced in a study of cytomegalovirus exposure and HLA in healthy donors. The PCR was carried out with 60 Vbeta primers and 13 Jbeta primers. Assay used: immunoSEQ multiplex PCR; TCRdb lists only in-frame clones, some missing. The repertoire holds approximately 200,000 clones, 79% seen once, with approximately 1.5% in the top ten. The specimen sequenced was PBMCs. These receptors originate from a woman between 18 and 29 years old in good health and CMV-seronegative.

This rearrangement joins TRBV10-1 to TRBJ1-2, with 9 nucleotides matching TRBD1. CDR3 size: 15 residues. V shed 2 bases, J shed 4 bases, and the junction held 5 bases outside the gene matches. Germline CDR1 reads WNHNN; CDR2 reads SYGVQD (reference sequence). CDR3 in DNA: TGCGCCAGCAGTGAGGGGACAGGGAATCCCTATGGCTACACCTTC. Translation: CASSEGTGNPYGYTF.

The gene calls are TRBV4-1 and TRBJ2-1, with TRBD2 identical over 12 bases. The CDR3 consists of 19 residues. V dropped 0 bases and J dropped 0; count of bases not matched to a gene: 6. Germline lookup yields CDR1 MGHRA and CDR2 YSYEKL. CDR3 nucleotide sequence: TGCGCCAGCAGCCAAGAACTAGCGGGGGGTCTTTACTCCTACAATGAGCAGTTCTTC. Amino acid sequence: CASSQELAGGLYSYNEQFF.

This chain joins TRBV11-2 and TRBJ1-4, with TRBD1 as a possible D gene (5 bases). V lost 4 bases, J lost 4 bases, and 13 bases lay in between. CDR3 length equals 15 residues. In germline, CDR1 is SGHAT, CDR2 FQNNGV. CDR3 in amino acids: CASSWARDFNEKLFF. The CDR3 DNA is TGTGCCAGCAGCTGGGCCCGGGACTTTAATGAAAAACTGTTTTTT. The variable domain in full, completed from reference TRBV11-2 and TRBJ1-4, reads EAGVAQSPRYKIIEKRQSVAFWCNPISGHATLYWYQQILGQGPKLLIQFQNNGVVDDSQLPKDRFSAERLKGVDSTLKIQPAKLEDSAVYLCASSWARDFNEKLFFGSGTQLSVL.

This chain links TRBV6-1 with TRBJ1-1; D gene ambiguous. Trimming removed 3 bases from V and 4 bases from J, with 9 bases in between. The CDR3 sequence is 13 residues long. In germline, CDR1 is MNHNS, CDR2 SASEGT. CDR3 protein: CASSDEGGTEAFF. DNA of the CDR3: TGTGCCAGCAGTGATGAGGGTGGCACTGAAGCTTTCTTT.

The rearrangement links TRBV6-1 to TRBJ2-5, with TRBD1 identical over 7 bases. This CDR3 is 13 amino acids long. Trimming at V came to 2 bases and at J to 7 bases, leaving 4 bases not matched to a gene. CDR1 and CDR2 from the germline V gene are MNHNS and SASEGT. CDR3 loop: CASSENRGGTQYF. CDR3 sequence (DNA): TGTGCCAGCAGTGAAAACAGGGGTGGGACCCAGTACTTC.

J is TRBJ2-6 and V is TRBV9, with 7 bases that match TRBD2. The CDR3 has 17 amino acids. The V gene end was trimmed by 4 bases and the J gene end by 0 bases; junction bases not matched to a gene: 7. The germline V gene has CDR1 SGDLS and CDR2 YYNGEE. The CDR3 here is CASSPNPGGSGANVLTF. CDR3 nucleotides: TGTGCCAGCAGCCCAAATCCGGGGGGCTCTGGGGCCAACGTCCTGACTTTC. Drawing the rest from reference TRBV9 and TRBJ2-6, the complete variable domain is DSGVTQTPKHLITATGQRVTLRCSPRSGDLSVYWYQQSLDQGLQFLIQYYNGEERAKGNILERFSAQQFPDLHSELNLSSLELGDSALYFCASSPNPGGSGANVLTFGAGSRLTVL.

The chain has TRBV5-4 and TRBJ1-6; no firm D call. The germline gives CDR1 SGHNT, CDR2 YYREEE (reference sequence). The CDR3 runs to 11 residues. V lost 3 bases and J lost 13, with 8 bases in between. The CDR3 is CASSSGGPLHF. The CDR3 DNA follows: TGTGCCAGCAGCTCGGGAGGGCCCCTCCACTTT.

This chain connects TRBV6-5 to TRBJ2-1; the match to TRBD2 covers 9 bases. Trimming removed 6 bases from V and 7 bases from J; junction bases left unmatched: 7. Germline V lookup: CDR1 MNHEY, CDR2 SVGAGI. There are 14 residues in the CDR3. The CDR3 coding sequence is TGTGCCAGCAGAGCGATAGCGGGGGTGAATGAGCAGTTCTTC. It translates to CASRAIAGVNEQFF.

The rearrangement uses TRBV7-2 and TRBJ2-5, with 10 bases lining up with TRBD2. CDR3 length: 15 residues. V shed 5 bases and J 4 bases; nucleotides not matched to a gene: 7. The germline gives CDR1 SGHTA, CDR2 FQGNSA. CDR3 in DNA: TGTGCCAGCAGCGTTTCTAGCGGGAGTGGAGAGACCCAGTACTTC. It yields the protein CASSVSSGSGETQYF.

The genes are TRBV19 and TRBJ2-3; 9 bases agree with TRBD1. The junction had 10 bases not matched to a gene; V was cut back by 6 bases and J by 3 bases. The CDR3 runs 16 residues. Germline V lookup: CDR1 LNHDA, CDR2 SQIVND (reference sequence). CDR3 sequence reads: CASSPIPGQGTDTQYF. DNA for the CDR3: TGTGCCAGTAGCCCCATACCGGGACAGGGAACAGATACGCAGTATTTT.

The rearrangement joins TRBV4-1 to TRBJ2-4; TRBD2 might be the D (6 bases). V lost 1 base and J 0 bases, leaving 10 bases between the germline ends. This CDR3 contains 16 residues. Germline CDR1 and CDR2: MGHRA and YSYEKL. The CDR3 protein is CASSQGGGTAKNIQYF. The CDR3 bases are TGCGCCAGCAGCCAAGGTGGAGGGACAGCCAAAAACATTCAGTACTTC.

J is TRBJ2-5 and V is TRBV6-1, with D unresolved. The length of the CDR3 is 12 residues. With 7 bases removed from V and 1 base from J, the gap between germline ends came to 7 bases. The germline CDR1 and CDR2 sequences are MNHNS and SASEGT. The CDR3 DNA reads TGTGCCAGCATAAGCATCCAAGAGACCCAGTACTTC. Translating it yields CASISIQETQYF.

The chain links TRBV29-1 to TRBJ2-6; D unresolved. Germline V CDR1 and CDR2: SQVTM, ANQGSEA. CDR3 length: 16 residues. Trimming cost V 0 bases and J 3 bases, with 12 bases left between them. DNA of the CDR3: TGCAGCGTTGAAGACAGGCCCGCTGGTGGGGCCAACGTCCTGACTTTC. It is translated as CSVEDRPAGGANVLTF.

The V call is TRBV19, the J call TRBJ1-3; D is possibly TRBD1 (6 bases). The germline CDR1 and CDR2 sequences are LNHDA and SQIVND (reference sequence). Trimming took 6 bases from V and 0 from J, leaving 15 bases between them. This CDR3 has 16 amino acids. The chain's CDR3 is CASSLTGTHSGNTIYF. For the CDR3, the DNA is TGTGCCAGTAGCTTGACAGGTACCCACTCTGGAAACACCATATATTTT. Together with reference TRBV19 and TRBJ1-3, the CDR3 gives the full variable domain: DGGITQSPKYLFRKEGQNVTLSCEQNLNHDAMYWYRQDPGQGLRLIYYSQIVNDFQKGDIAEGYSVSREKKESFPLTVTSAQKNPTAFYLCASSLTGTHSGNTIYFGEGSWLTVV.

This clone was seen just once. The chain combines TRBV2 with TRBJ2-6; 8 bases agree with TRBD2. The CDR3 extends over 16 amino acids. Per germline, CDR1 SNHLY and CDR2 FYNNEI. Trimming removed 7 bases from V and 4 bases from J; junction bases left unmatched: 9. CDR3 sequence (DNA): TGTGCCAGCATCCTCACGGGAGGGGCCGGGGCCAACGTCCTGACTTTC. Protein: CASILTGGAGANVLTF.

The V gene is TRBV7-9, the J gene TRBJ1-6; TRBD1 aligns across 10 bases. V was clipped by 5 bases and J by 6 bases; unmatched bases: 4. The CDR3 contains 15 residues. Per germline, CDR1 SEHNR and CDR2 FQNEAQ (reference sequence). DNA for the CDR3: TGTGCCAGCAGCCCCGGGACAGGGGTTAATTCACCCCTCCACTTT. This sequence encodes CASSPGTGVNSPLHF. The full variable domain, with the rest looked up from reference TRBV7-9 and TRBJ1-6, is DTGVSQNPRHKITKRGQNVTFRCDPISEHNRLYWYRQTLGQGPEFLTYFQNEAQLEKSRLLSDRFSAERPKGSFSTLEIQRTEQGDSAMYLCASSPGTGVNSPLHFGNGTRLTVT.